This entry features one T cell receptor beta chain sequence. This specimen comes from a study of shared T cell receptors in the human thymus. Trimming at V came to 8 bases and at J to 3 bases, leaving 9 bases not matched to a gene. Germline values: CDR1 SGHTA, CDR2 FQGNSA. The CDR3 totals 14 residues. The data were produced by immunoSEQ multiplex PCR, yet TCRdb's version contains in-frame clones alone and is incomplete. Of roughly 660,000 clones listed, 88% are singletons. The data were also submitted as part of a second study, on human thymus T cells. This second report adds: The thymus tissue came from resections taken during corrective heart surgery. Related research found strongly overlapping thymic repertoires in unrelated individuals.

This sequence was found in a boy less than two years old with a congenital heart defect. The sequenced sample consisted of thymocytes. The J gene is TRBJ1-2, the V gene TRBV7-2; 7 positions match TRBD1. CDR3 protein: CASPHRDRDYGYTF. Written as DNA, the CDR3 is TGTGCCAGCCCCCACCGGGACAGAGACTATGGCTACACCTTC.